These T cell receptor beta chains were read from a single sample in a study of T cells after yellow fever vaccination. TCRdb re-called the 5' RACE reads through MiXCR, storing one row per CDR3 protein. Found here are about 340,000 distinct CDR3 sequences, about 4% of them singletons; the top ten hold approximately 25%. Here the sequenced sample was PBMCs, taken 5 days after the yellow fever booster vaccination. These receptors were obtained from a man between 18 and 35 years old who received the YFV17D yellow fever vaccine. The CDR3 runs from the conserved cysteine through the conserved F or W. A D gene is named only where the DNA matches it firmly. Clone size, where shown, is once, few, many, or a class for clones that have expanded.

J	D	V	size	DNA	CDR3
TRBJ1-1	TRBD1	TRBV7-9	few	TGTGCCAGCAGCTTAGATCGACAGGGGGCGGGAGAAGCTTTCTTT	CASSLDRQGAGEAFF
TRBJ2-2	TRBD1	TRBV7-2	few	TGTGCCAGCAGCCAGAGGACAGGGACGGGCGGGGAGCTGTTTTTT	CASSQRTGTGGELFF
TRBJ2-3	-	TRBV4-3	many	TGCGCCAGCAGCCAAGAGGGGCTCTCTAGCACAGATACGCAGTATTTT	CASSQEGLSSTDTQYF
TRBJ1-1	-	TRBV6-5	-	TGTGCCAGCAGGAAAGGACGGATGAACACTGAAGCTTTCTTT	CASRKGRMNTEAFF
TRBJ1-1	-	TRBV19	few	TGTGCAACGGGCCGACACGAAGCTTTCTTT	CATGRHEAFF
TRBJ2-1	TRBD2	TRBV5-1	few	TGCGCCAGCAGCTCACTAGCGGGGGCCGCATTATCCTACAATGAGCAGTTCTTC	CASSSLAGAALSYNEQFF
TRBJ2-5	TRBD2	TRBV6-6	-	TGTGCCAGCAGTTACTCGAGAGAAGCGGGGGTTTCTGAAGAGACCCAGTACTTC	CASSYSREAGVSEETQYF
TRBJ2-1	-	TRBV4-3	few	TGCGCCAGCAGCCCGACAGCTTACAATGAGCAGTTCTTC	CASSPTAYNEQFF
TRBJ2-7	-	TRBV6-5	-	TGTGCCAGCAGTTACGGCGGGACTCTATCCTACGAGCAGTACTTC	CASSYGGTLSYEQYF
TRBJ1-2	-	TRBV5-1	few	TGCGCCAGCAGCTTGCGGCTCGACTATGGCTACACCTTC	CASSLRLDYGYTF
TRBJ2-3	TRBD2	TRBV2	-	TGTGCCAGCAGTGAACAGGCGGCGGGGGGGAATACGCAGTATTTT	CASSEQAAGGNTQYF
TRBJ1-2	-	TRBV6-5	few	TGTGCCAGTGAACAGGGTGGTGGCTACACCTTC	CASEQGGGYTF
TRBJ1-6	-	TRBV7-9	many	TGTGCCAGCAGCTCCTGGACCGGGTCACCCCTCCACTTT	CASSSWTGSPLHF
TRBJ1-1	-	TRBV7-3	many	TGTGCCAGCAGCTTACGGGCCCCAGCGAACACTGAAGCTTTCTTT	CASSLRAPANTEAFF
TRBJ2-3	-	TRBV7-2	few	TGTGCCAGCAGCTTAGCGGAGACGGGACACCTCACAGATACGCAGTATTTT	CASSLAETGHLTDTQYF
TRBJ2-3	-	TRBV7-3	many	TGTGCCAGCAGCTTTTGGAGCACAGATACGCAGTATTTT	CASSFWSTDTQYF
TRBJ2-1	-	TRBV5-4	-	TGTGCCAGCAGCCTCCCCGGGGGAAGCTCCTACACTGAGCAGTTCTTC	CASSLPGGSSYTEQFF
TRBJ2-3	-	TRBV5-1	many	TGCGCCAGCAGCCACGGACAGAGCACAGATACGCAGTATTTT	CASSHGQSTDTQYF
TRBJ1-2	-	TRBV11-2	many	TGTGCCACGGCCGCTAACTATGGCTACACCTTC	CATAANYGYTF
TRBJ2-7	-	TRBV15	many	TGTGCCACCAGCAGAGAGGGTATCTCCTACGAGCAGTACTTC	CATSREGISYEQYF
TRBJ1-2	-	TRBV20-1	many	TGCAGTGCTAGAGGGGCCGCGACTAACTATGGCTACACCTTC	CSARGAATNYGYTF
TRBJ1-1	-	TRBV5-1	-	TGCGCCAGCAGCTTGGTGCGTGGCAGCCTTCGCGCTGAAGCTTTCTTT	CASSLVRGSLRAEAFF
TRBJ1-1	TRBD1	TRBV7-8	-	TGTGCCAGCACCGTGGACAGGGGGAACACTGAAGCTTTCTTT	CASTVDRGNTEAFF
TRBJ2-1	-	TRBV10-3	-	TGTGCCATCAGACCCGACAGCAATGAGCAGTTCTTC	CAIRPDSNEQFF
TRBJ2-3	-	TRBV15	-	TGTGCCACCAGCAGAGTCGCTTCGAGGGGGGGCACAGATACGCAGTATTTT	CATSRVASRGGTDTQYF
TRBJ2-5	-	TRBV7-3	-	TGTGCCAGCAGCATCTACGCGCGGCAAGAGACCCAGTACTTC	CASSIYARQETQYF
TRBJ2-1	TRBD2	TRBV9	few	TGTGCCAGCAGCGTAGCTATGGTAGCGGGGGGTCTCAATGAGCAGTTCTTC	CASSVAMVAGGLNEQFF
TRBJ2-7	-	TRBV5-1	many	TGCGCCAGCAGAAGGACGGATTCCTACGAGCAGTACTTC	CASRRTDSYEQYF
TRBJ1-6	TRBD1	TRBV7-3	few	TGTGCCAGCAGCTTAAAAGGGGGAGGACAGGGTCATTCACCCCTCCACTTT	CASSLKGGGQGHSPLHF
TRBJ2-3	TRBD2	TRBV6-5	-	TGTGCCAGCAGACTCCTACAGCGGGGGCCGAGCACAGATACGCAGTATTTT	CASRLLQRGPSTDTQYF
TRBJ2-3	TRBD2	TRBV20-1	-	TGCAGTGCTAGAATGGGTAGCGGGGGGTCCACAGATACGCAGTATTTT	CSARMGSGGSTDTQYF
TRBJ2-7	-	TRBV29-1	-	TGCAGCGTTGAGTGGCAGGGGAGTGAGCAGTACTTC	CSVEWQGSEQYF
TRBJ2-6	-	TRBV6-5	few	TGTGCCACTACTGATACCCCTAGGGCCAACGTCCTGACTTTC	CATTDTPRANVLTF
TRBJ2-5	TRBD1	TRBV24-1	few	TGTGCCACCAGTGATAACGGACAGGGGGTGCGAGAGACCCAGTACTTC	CATSDNGQGVRETQYF
TRBJ1-2	-	TRBV7-8	many	TGTGCCAGCAGCTTAGCGAGGCTGGGATTGGGCGGCTACACCTTC	CASSLARLGLGGYTF